The rows below give T cell receptor beta chains drawn from one sample of a study of T cells in Graves' hyperthyroidism and ophthalmopathy. TCRdb processed the multiplex PCR reads anew with MiXCR; each CDR3 protein has one entry. The data show hundreds of thousands of distinct CDR3 sequences, with 40% to 55% seen just once and 8.2% held by the top ten. Sequencing was carried out using peripheral blood or thyroid tissue (not recorded which). The receptors come from a woman younger than 30 with Graves' hyperthyroidism. CDR3s include the opening cysteine and the closing phenylalanine or tryptophan. Each record gives: CDR3 protein, CDR3 DNA, V gene, D gene, J gene, clone size. A D gene is named only where the DNA matches it firmly. Size is stated for part of the rows, as once, few or many counts, or as a class when the clone is expanded.

CDR3aa: CASSSGGQGRSPLHF
CDR3nt: TGTGCCAGCAGTTCTGGGGGACAGGGTCGATCACCCCTCCACTTT
v_gene: TRBV2
d_gene: TRBD1
j_gene: TRBJ1-6
abundance: many

CDR3aa: CASSSPRDIYGYTF
CDR3nt: TGTGCCAGCAGCTCACCTAGGGACATCTATGGCTACACCTTC
v_gene: TRBV7-9
d_gene: NA
j_gene: TRBJ1-2
abundance: many

CDR3aa: CSDFETDQPQHF
CDR3nt: TGCAGCGATTTCGAGACGGATCAGCCCCAGCATTTT
v_gene: TRBV29-1
d_gene: NA
j_gene: TRBJ1-5
abundance: few

CDR3aa: CATSDVLGGRDTEAFF
CDR3nt: TGTGCCACCAGTGATGTTTTGGGGGGAAGGGACACTGAAGCTTTCTTT
v_gene: TRBV24-1
d_gene: NA
j_gene: TRBJ1-1
abundance: many

CDR3aa: CATSRTPTGGVSGANVLTF
CDR3nt: TGTGCCACCAGCAGAACCCCGACAGGGGGCGTCTCTGGGGCCAACGTCCTGACTTTC
v_gene: TRBV15
d_gene: TRBD1
j_gene: TRBJ2-6
abundance: NA

CDR3aa: CASSLEGDGAQYF
CDR3nt: TGTGCCAGCAGCTTAGAGGGAGATGGTGCCCAGTACTTC
v_gene: TRBV11-2
d_gene: NA
j_gene: TRBJ2-5
abundance: few

CDR3aa: CASSASRGEQFF
CDR3nt: TGTGCCAGTAGTGCATCGCGGGGGGAGCAGTTCTTC
v_gene: TRBV19
d_gene: TRBD2
j_gene: TRBJ2-1
abundance: NA

CDR3aa: CASSGRRAAPYEQYF
CDR3nt: TGTGCCAGCAGCGGCAGGCGGGCGGCCCCTTACGAGCAGTACTTC
v_gene: TRBV12-3/TRBV12-4
d_gene: NA
j_gene: TRBJ2-7
abundance: NA

CDR3aa: CASRKGGDQPQHF
CDR3nt: TGTGCCAGCAGGAAAGGCGGTGATCAGCCCCAGCATTTT
v_gene: TRBV2
d_gene: NA
j_gene: TRBJ1-5
abundance: few

CDR3aa: CRVAMNTEAFF
CDR3nt: TGCAGGGTCGCTATGAACACTGAAGCTTTCTTT
v_gene: TRBV20-1
d_gene: NA
j_gene: TRBJ1-1
abundance: many

CDR3aa: CASSQPRGQGADSPLHF
CDR3nt: TGTGCCAGCAGCCAACCGAGGGGACAGGGAGCAGATTCACCCCTCCACTTT
v_gene: TRBV7-2
d_gene: TRBD1
j_gene: TRBJ1-6
abundance: few

CDR3aa: CASSHPPGRAYEQYF
CDR3nt: TGTGCCAGCAGCCACCCACCTGGAAGGGCCTACGAGCAGTACTTC
v_gene: TRBV7-3
d_gene: NA
j_gene: TRBJ2-7
abundance: once

CDR3aa: CASSVGANEQFF
CDR3nt: TGTGCCAGCTCCGTTGGGGCCAATGAGCAGTTCTTC
v_gene: TRBV25-1
d_gene: NA
j_gene: TRBJ2-1
abundance: NA

CDR3aa: CASSRHRSQQETQYF
CDR3nt: TGTGCCAGCAGTCGCCACAGGAGTCAACAAGAGACCCAGTACTTC
v_gene: TRBV10-3
d_gene: NA
j_gene: TRBJ2-5
abundance: NA

CDR3aa: CASSDGMAGGPGELFF
CDR3nt: TGTGCCAGCAGTGACGGAATGGCAGGGGGGCCCGGGGAGCTGTTTTTT
v_gene: TRBV6-4
d_gene: NA
j_gene: TRBJ2-2
abundance: NA

CDR3aa: CSVVGTGGSRSTGELFF
CDR3nt: TGCAGCGTTGTAGGGACAGGGGGCTCAAGAAGCACCGGGGAGCTGTTTTTT
v_gene: TRBV29-1
d_gene: TRBD1
j_gene: TRBJ2-2
abundance: NA

CDR3aa: CASRPGQGNYGYTF
CDR3nt: TGTGCCAGCAGACCCGGACAGGGCAACTATGGCTACACCTTC
v_gene: TRBV2
d_gene: TRBD1
j_gene: TRBJ1-2
abundance: many

CDR3aa: CSARGRDTTYEQYF
CDR3nt: TGCAGTGCTAGAGGGCGGGACACTACCTACGAGCAGTACTTC
v_gene: TRBV20-1
d_gene: NA
j_gene: TRBJ2-7
abundance: NA

CDR3aa: CASRNEEGSEKLFF
CDR3nt: TGTGCCAGCAGGAACGAAGAGGGTAGCGAAAAACTGTTTTTT
v_gene: TRBV2
d_gene: NA
j_gene: TRBJ1-4
abundance: NA

CDR3aa: CATSDPTGTGEQYF
CDR3nt: TGTGCCACCAGTGATCCGACAGGGACGGGAGAGCAGTACTTC
v_gene: TRBV24-1
d_gene: TRBD1
j_gene: TRBJ2-7
abundance: NA

CDR3aa: CALGTGANVLTF
CDR3nt: TGTGCCCTAGGGACTGGGGCCAACGTCCTGACTTTC
v_gene: TRBV15
d_gene: NA
j_gene: TRBJ2-6
abundance: NA

CDR3aa: CASSFGGARQPQHF
CDR3nt: TGTGCCAGCAGCTTTGGGGGGGCCCGGCAGCCCCAGCATTTT
v_gene: TRBV7-9
d_gene: NA
j_gene: TRBJ1-5
abundance: NA

CDR3aa: CASSVDGTGDYGYTF
CDR3nt: TGTGCCAGCAGCGTAGACGGGACAGGGGACTATGGCTACACCTTC
v_gene: TRBV9
d_gene: TRBD1
j_gene: TRBJ1-2
abundance: few

CDR3aa: CASSGDRDGYTF
CDR3nt: TGTGCCAGCAGCGGAGACAGGGATGGCTACACCTTC
v_gene: TRBV2
d_gene: TRBD1
j_gene: TRBJ1-2
abundance: NA

CDR3aa: CATSEGNYGYTF
CDR3nt: TGTGCCACCTCTGAGGGTAACTATGGCTACACCTTC
v_gene: TRBV24-1
d_gene: NA
j_gene: TRBJ1-2
abundance: NA